Each of the 2 T cell receptor beta chains below was sequenced from the same sample in a study of blood T cell repertoires in COVID-19 (dated by TCRdb to 2019 to 2021). The library was produced with the immunoSEQ multiplex PCR assay. The source is immuneACCESS, and TCRdb retained only in-frame sequences with V and J called. Part of the clones is not carried over; for the studies checked, unresolved V genes explain less than half of this, and the remainder is unexplained. Here the sample has around 100,000 clones; about four fifths occur a single time. The ten largest account for more than 3% of the sample. The sample was peripheral blood. All receptors derive from an elderly woman with active or convalescent COVID-19.

V is TRBV13 and J is TRBJ1-1, with 9 positions matching TRBD1. V trimming: 5 bases; J trimming: 6 bases; junction bases outside the gene matches: 7. This CDR3 has 14 residues. Germline loops: CDR1 PRHDT, CDR2 FYEKMQ (reference sequence). The CDR3 DNA sequence: TGTGCCAGCAGCACGGGACAGGGTAACGCTGAAGCTTTCTTT. Translation: CASSTGQGNAEAFF.

The chain couples TRBV27 to TRBJ2-2; D gene uncertain. The germline CDR1 and CDR2 sequences are MNHEY and SMNVEV (reference sequence). CDR3 length equals 11 residues. V was trimmed by 7 bases and J by 3 bases, leaving 3 bases between them. The CDR3 DNA sequence: TGTGCCAGCACAGACACCGGGGAGCTGTTTTTT. Translating it yields CASTDTGELFF.